The clone carrying this TCR beta chain has ten or more counts. The data belong to a study of CD8 T cells in ankylosing spondylitis. TCRdb used MiXCR to reprocess the 5' RACE reads, holding one entry per CDR3 protein. The table has roughly 120,000 distinct CDR3 sequences, 7% seen once. The germline CDR1 and CDR2 sequences are SGHVS and FNYEAQ. V was trimmed by 1 base and J by 1 base, leaving 10 bases between them. The CDR3 runs to 15 residues. Sequenced material: blood, either unsorted or a sorted T cell fraction (not recorded which). The receptor was derived from a male donor with ankylosing spondylitis or in good health (not recorded which). The rearrangement joins TRBV7-6 to TRBJ1-2; maybe TRBD1 (5 bases). The CDR3 sequence is CASSLGRAGNYGYTF. The CDR3, as DNA: TGTGCCAGCAGCTTAGGCAGGGCGGGTAACTATGGCTACACCTTC.